Sequencing of this T cell receptor beta chain was carried out in a study of response to subunit inactivated influenza vaccine. Each CDR3 protein is one row after TCRdb ran MiXCR on the RT-PCR reads. The data contain hundreds of thousands of distinct CDR3 sequences, around 13% of them seen just once; the ten biggest clones take up 7.5% to 8%. This CDR3 comprises 12 residues. Trimming removed 7 bases at V and 1 base at J, with 10 bases between. Germline V gives CDR1 SQVTM, CDR2 ANQGSEA. About this clonotype: The antigen is not known.

Findings and caveats of the study: Each seasonal influenza vaccination, the authors suggested, recruits few new T cells.

The chain is built from TRBV29-1 and TRBJ2-5; no clear D gene. The sequence was obtained from a man aged 50-59 years who received an inactivated influenza vaccine. Source: PBMCs from blood, taken less than 15 days before vaccination. CDR3 bases: TGCAGCGCCGCGTTAGGCCAAGAGACCCAGTACTTC. Protein product: CSAALGQETQYF.